Each of the 26 T cell receptor beta chains below was sequenced from the same sample in a study of T cells in Graves' hyperthyroidism and ophthalmopathy. The source material, RNA transcripts, was used to amplify TCR beta CDR3 regions. TCR CDR3 underwent first-round RT-PCR with the HTBI primer set. TCRdb processed the multiplex PCR reads anew with MiXCR; each CDR3 protein has one entry. The table records about 380,000 distinct CDR3 sequences, about 14% of them present only once. Sequencing was done on a sample of blood. Receptor source: a woman aged 25 to 45 with Graves' ophthalmopathy.

This clonotype was observed at least ten times. The V call is TRBV7-9, the J call TRBJ2-5; 7 bases match TRBD1. The CDR3 length is 14 residues. Germline trimming cut 5 bases from V and 4 bases from J; bases unmatched to any gene: 7. Per germline, CDR1 SEHNR and CDR2 FQNEAQ (reference sequence). CDR3 residues: CASSVRQGPETQYF. The CDR3 nucleotides read TGTGCCAGCAGCGTTAGACAGGGACCAGAGACCCAGTACTTC. The full variable domain, rest sourced from reference TRBV7-9 and TRBJ2-5, is DTGVSQNPRHKITKRGQNVTFRCDPISEHNRLYWYRQTLGQGPEFLTYFQNEAQLEKSRLLSDRFSAERPKGSFSTLEIQRTEQGDSAMYLCASSVRQGPETQYFGPGTRLLVL.

The V gene is TRBV2, the J gene TRBJ2-2; 8 bases agree with TRBD2. CDR1 is SNHLY and CDR2 is FYNNEI in the germline V gene. V lost 7 bases and J lost 2; bases outside the gene matches: 18. This CDR3 spans 19 amino acids. CDR3 sequence: CASTHPRPAGGKNTGELFF. CDR3 sequence (DNA): TGTGCCAGCACCCACCCCAGGCCGGCGGGGGGCAAAAACACCGGGGAGCTGTTTTTT.

This clonotype was recorded at least ten times. The gene calls are TRBV20-1 and TRBJ2-3, with 16 bases lining up with TRBD2. With V trimmed by 6 bases and J by 3 bases, 9 bases remained unmatched. The CDR3 sequence is 17 residues long. Looked up from germline, CDR1 is DFQATT and CDR2 is SNEGSKA (reference sequence). DNA of the CDR3: TGCAGTGCCTCGGGACTAGCGGGGGGGCCATGGACAGATACGCAGTATTTT. Protein product: CSASGLAGGPWTDTQYF.

This clonotype appeared a few times. The chain employs TRBV4-1 and TRBJ2-5, with D possibly TRBD2 on 5 matching bases. The CDR3 consists of 13 residues. V lost 2 bases and J lost 4, with 8 bases in between. Looked up from germline, CDR1 is MGHRA and CDR2 is YSYEKL. The CDR3 DNA is TGCGCCAGCAGCCAACTAGCACGAGAGACCCAGTACTTC. Amino acids: CASSQLARETQYF.

Comment on this clonotype: At one end the junction does not follow the germline gene, possibly because of a read error. The chain carries TRBV14 and TRBJ2-7; D is unclear. The CDR3 has 16 amino acids. CDR1 is SGHDN and CDR2 is FVKESK in the germline V gene. The CDR3 bases are TGTGCCAGCAGCACCCAGGCCCGGGCCACCTCCTACGAGCAGTGCTTC. As protein: CASSTQARATSYEQCF.

This clonotype showed up many times. The rearrangement joins TRBV10-3 to TRBJ1-5; D not certain. Trimming left V 3 bases short and J 2 bases short, with 11 bases between. CDR3 length: 15 amino acids. The germline V gene encodes CDR1 ENHRY and CDR2 SYGVKD. The CDR3 nucleotides read TGTGCCATCAGTGAAAACGGGGTGGGCAATCAGCCCCAGCATTTT. Protein sequence: CAISENGVGNQPQHF.

The table lists this clonotype with many counts. The gene calls are TRBV11-3 and TRBJ2-2; D ambiguous. Germline V CDR1 and CDR2: SGHNT, YENEEA. The length of the CDR3 is 13 residues. The V end was cut by 7 bases, the J end by 4 bases, with 10 bases between. The CDR3 bases are TGTGCCAGCATCCACGACGGCACCGGGGAGCTGTTTTTT. This encodes CASIHDGTGELFF.

The V and J genes are TRBV29-1 and TRBJ2-7; D is tentatively TRBD1 or TRBD2 (5 bases each). V dropped 3 bases and J dropped 3 bases, with 12 bases sitting between them. CDR1 is SQVTM, CDR2 ANQGSEA, per germline. The length of the CDR3 is 13 residues. CDR3 sequence (DNA): TGCAGCGTTGAGGTGGGGGAGCTCTACGAGCAGTACTTC. It is translated as CSVEVGELYEQYF.

This clonotype was seen repeatedly, ten times or more. CDR3 nucleotide sequence: TGTGCCAGCTTATCAGGGTCCAAAAACATTCAGTACTTC. Protein product: CASLSGSKNIQYF. The chain joins TRBV2 to TRBJ2-4, with D possibly TRBD1 on 5 matching bases. V dropped 8 bases and J dropped 2 bases, with 10 bases sitting between them. Per germline, CDR1 SNHLY and CDR2 FYNNEI. CDR3 length equals 13 residues.

This clonotype showed up many times. This chain links TRBV12-3 or TRBV12-4 with TRBJ1-1; possible D gene TRBD1, 5 bases. This CDR3 has 12 residues. The V end lost 5 bases, the J end lost 1 base, and 5 bases lay between the germline ends. The DNA for the CDR3 is TGTGCCAGCAGTGACAGGAACACTGAAGCTTTCTTT. This gives the protein CASSDRNTEAFF.

This clonotype appeared many times. The CDR3 loop reads CASSSQLSGPPNYGYTF. The CDR3 nucleotides are TGTGCCAGCAGTTCCCAGTTGTCGGGACCTCCTAACTATGGCTACACCTTC. The chain uses TRBV11-2 and TRBJ1-2; TRBD1 might be the D (5 bases). V dropped 6 bases and J dropped 0 bases, with 20 bases sitting between them. This CDR3 region has 17 residues. Germline V gives CDR1 SGHAT, CDR2 FQNNGV.

This clonotype was seen ten or more times. The CDR3 coding sequence is TGTGCCAGCTCACCCCTTTCGAAAGAGACCCAGTACTTC. Residues: CASSPLSKETQYF. V usage is TRBV18 and J usage is TRBJ2-5; D remains ambiguous. The V gene's germline CDR1 is KGHSH and CDR2 LQKENI. V was cut by 3 bases and J by 3 bases, with 8 bases left in between. This CDR3 has 13 residues.

This clonotype was counted a few times. The chain recombines TRBV6-1 with TRBJ1-3, with 7 bases matching TRBD1. CDR1 is MNHNS and CDR2 is SASEGT in the germline V gene. V trimming: 3 bases; J trimming: 0 bases; junction bases outside the gene matches: 14. The CDR3 spans 19 residues. The CDR3 sequence: CASSDAPIRQGTSGNTIYF. The CDR3, as DNA: TGTGCCAGCAGTGACGCACCGATCCGACAGGGTACCTCTGGAAACACCATATATTTT.

This clonotype showed up many times. The V call is TRBV7-8, the J call TRBJ1-1; D remains ambiguous. Deletions cut 0 bases from V and 5 bases from J, with 7 bases between. There are 13 residues in the CDR3. From germline, CDR1 is SGHVS and CDR2 FQNEAQ. Written as DNA, the CDR3 is TGTGCCAGCAGCTTAGCGATGGGAACTGAAGCTTTCTTT. The encoded protein is CASSLAMGTEAFF.

In its sample, this clonotype was seen many times. The chain links TRBV30 to TRBJ1-5, with D possibly matching TRBD1 (5 bases). The CDR3 runs to 14 residues. V was clipped by 1 base and J by 5 bases, with 12 bases between them. The V gene's germline CDR1 is GTSNPN and CDR2 SVGIG (reference sequence). DNA for the CDR3: TGTGCCTGGAGTGGGGCAGGGTCGGATCAGCCCCAGCATTTT. Protein sequence: CAWSGAGSDQPQHF.

This clonotype was found a few times. CDR3 in DNA: TGTGCCATCAGTGACCTGGGATGGCTGGATGAAAAACTGTTTTTT. Amino acids: CAISDLGWLDEKLFF. The genes are TRBV10-3 and TRBJ1-4; D uncertain. This CDR3 has 15 residues. V was clipped by 3 bases and J by 6 bases, with 14 bases between them. Germline V CDR1 and CDR2: ENHRY, SYGVKD.

This clonotype was detected many times. The V call is TRBV6-5, the J call TRBJ2-1; 8 bases line up with TRBD2. The CDR3 sequence is 17 residues long. Germline lookup yields CDR1 MNHEY and CDR2 SVGAGI. V shed 0 bases and J 5 bases; nucleotides not matched to a gene: 9. For the CDR3, the DNA is TGTGCCAGCAGTTACTCTACGGGGGGGCCGGGCAACAATGAGCAGTTCTTC. It specifies CASSYSTGGPGNNEQFF.

This clonotype was observed many times. The chain couples TRBV28 to TRBJ1-1; TRBD1 aligns across 7 bases. CDR1 MDHEN and CDR2 SYDVKM come from the germline V gene. With 2 bases clipped from V and 1 base from J, the junction kept 4 bases outside the gene matches. The CDR3 loop spans 15 amino acids. The CDR3 nucleotides read TGTGCCAGCAGTTTAACAGGGGCCTCGAACACTGAAGCTTTCTTT. This gives the protein CASSLTGASNTEAFF.

This clonotype has a single count. The chain links TRBV10-3 to TRBJ2-5; maybe TRBD1 (5 bases). Trimming removed 10 bases at V and 5 bases at J, with 17 bases between. The CDR3 covers 13 residues. The V gene's germline CDR1 is ENHRY and CDR2 SYGVKD. The CDR3 bases are TGTGCCACCGGGCTAGGGGTGGCGGAGACCCAGTACTTC. Translated: CATGLGVAETQYF.

This clonotype was recorded many times. The rearrangement joins TRBV7-9 to TRBJ2-7; 7 bases align to TRBD1. This CDR3 region has 13 residues. V lost 6 bases to trimming and J lost 4 bases; unmatched junction nucleotides: 6. From germline, CDR1 is SEHNR and CDR2 FQNEAQ (reference sequence). DNA of the CDR3: TGTGCCAGCAGAGAGGGACAGCGATACGAGCAGTACTTC. This gives the protein CASREGQRYEQYF.

In DNA form, the CDR3 reads TGCAGTGCTAGAGAGAATCGGCCAGGATGGCGCTACGAGCAGTACTTC. Translated: CSARENRPGWRYEQYF. The rearrangement joins TRBV20-1 to TRBJ2-7; D remains unclear. V lost 0 bases to trimming and J lost 3 bases, with 18 bases between them. The germline gives CDR1 DFQATT, CDR2 SNEGSKA (reference sequence). The CDR3 extends over 16 amino acids.

In this sample, this clonotype turned up once. At one of its ends the junction is not consistent with the germline gene, which may arise from a read error. V and J are TRBV27 and TRBJ2-3; TRBD1 might be the D (6 bases). There are 12 residues in the CDR3. Germline CDR1 is MNHEY and CDR2 is SMNVEV (reference sequence). In DNA, the CDR3 is TGTGCCGGCAGTTCCAGGGGAGATACGCAGTATTTT. Encoded protein: CAGSSRGDTQYF.

This clonotype was detected a few times. This chain links TRBV9 with TRBJ1-2, with a tentative D call TRBD1 (5 bases). The CDR3 has 15 amino acids. Germline CDR1 is SGDLS and CDR2 is YYNGEE. Trimming left V 0 bases short and J 7 bases short, with 16 bases between. For the CDR3, the DNA is TGTGCCAGCAGCGTAGCTGCTGCAGGGTTAGGTGGCTACACCTTC. This sequence encodes CASSVAAAGLGGYTF.

This clonotype was observed many times. The chain uses TRBV28 and TRBJ1-2; D remains ambiguous. Germline V gene data show CDR1 as MDHEN and CDR2 as SYDVKM. V lost 3 bases and J lost 5, with 7 bases in between. The CDR3 runs 12 residues. CDR3 protein: CASSFLQYGYTF. CDR3 nucleotide sequence: TGTGCCAGCAGTTTTCTCCAATATGGCTACACCTTC.

This clonotype has just a few counts. J is TRBJ2-2 and V is TRBV10-3; D is possibly TRBD1 (5 bases). This CDR3 is 13 amino acids long. Germline V gives CDR1 ENHRY, CDR2 SYGVKD. V shed 8 bases and J shed 2 bases, with 9 bases lying between them. The CDR3 sequence is CAIQGFNTGELFF. DNA for the CDR3: TGTGCCATCCAGGGATTTAACACCGGGGAGCTGTTTTTT.

This clonotype showed up many times. CDR3 residues: CAWSDRKLETQYF. CDR3 DNA: TGTGCCTGGAGTGACAGAAAGTTGGAGACCCAGTACTTC. This chain joins TRBV30 and TRBJ2-5; D gene uncertain. Germline V gene data show CDR1 as GTSNPN and CDR2 as SVGIG (reference sequence). V gave up 1 base and J gave up 5 bases, with 11 bases separating them. CDR3 length: 13 residues.